Listed here are 21 T cell receptor beta chains from one sample, sequenced in a study of blood T cell repertoires in COVID-19. Repertoires were generated with immunoSEQ multiplex PCR, while TCRdb's copy carries only in-frame clones and drops some. The sample holds about 250,000 clones; around 91% are singletons and the top ten take 2% to 2.5%. The specimen was PBMCs or T cells enriched from blood (not recorded which). The receptors stem from a woman between 18 and 30 years old who had recovered from COVID-19.

The rearrangement uses TRBV7-9 and TRBJ2-1; TRBD1 might be the D (6 bases). V lost 1 base and J 5 bases, leaving 12 bases between the germline ends. CDR3 size: 15 residues. The germline gives CDR1 SEHNR, CDR2 FQNEAQ (reference sequence). This CDR3 reads CASSLVGGPDNEQFF. The DNA of the CDR3 is TGTGCCAGCAGCTTAGTAGGGGGACCAGACAATGAGCAGTTCTTC.

The chain uses TRBV4-1 and TRBJ1-2; D is uncertain. The CDR3 has 18 residues. CDR1 and CDR2 (germline): MGHRA, YSYEKL. The V and J ends lost 2 bases and 3 bases respectively, with 22 bases between them. CDR3 sequence reads: CASSQKVPNLIRDYGYTF. CDR3 DNA: TGCGCCAGCAGCCAAAAAGTACCCAACCTGATAAGAGACTATGGCTACACCTTC.

The chain recombines TRBV23-1 with TRBJ1-2, with D tentatively TRBD1 (5 bases). TRBV23-1 is sorted into the ORF group, with uncertain function. The CDR3 length is 13 residues. V was trimmed by 6 bases and J by 4 bases, leaving 12 bases between them. DNA of the CDR3: TGCGCCAGCAGCCGCAGGGTGGGCTATGGCTACACCTTC. Protein sequence: CASSRRVGYGYTF.

The V and J genes are TRBV10-3 and TRBJ1-1; D remains ambiguous. Trimming took 6 bases from V and 6 from J, leaving 14 bases between them. The CDR3 length is 13 residues. The germline V gene has CDR1 ENHRY and CDR2 SYGVKD. CDR3 in amino acids: CAIRTDYAAEAFF. The CDR3 DNA is TGTGCCATCAGAACGGACTACGCCGCTGAAGCTTTCTTT.

This chain connects TRBV24-1 to TRBJ1-1, with D possibly matching TRBD1 (5 bases). The V gene lost 5 bases and the J gene lost 3 bases, with 9 bases spanning the gap. The germline V gene encodes CDR1 KGHDR and CDR2 SFDVKD. The CDR3 runs to 13 residues. CDR3 coding DNA: TGTGCCACCAGTGGCGGGGGTCACACTGAAGCTTTCTTT. It specifies CATSGGGHTEAFF.

This sequence joins TRBV5-1 and TRBJ1-1; 9 nucleotides line up with TRBD1. The germline V gene has CDR1 SGHRS and CDR2 YFSETQ. The CDR3 contains 14 residues. V was clipped by 4 bases and J by 4 bases; unmatched bases: 5. The CDR3 nucleotides are TGCGCCAGCAGCAGGATGACAGGGGGCACTGAAGCTTTCTTT. As protein: CASSRMTGGTEAFF.

This clone appeared a few times. This chain connects TRBV2 to TRBJ2-2, with TRBD2 identical over 13 bases. Trimming at V came to 7 bases and at J to 2 bases, leaving 4 bases not matched to a gene. This CDR3 region has 16 residues. Looked up from germline, CDR1 is SNHLY and CDR2 is FYNNEI. CDR3 residues: CASKTSGGLNTGELFF. CDR3 in DNA: TGTGCCAGCAAGACTAGCGGGGGGCTCAACACCGGGGAGCTGTTTTTT.

In the case of this clone: This CDR3 is also generated by other DNA sequences in the sample. The rearrangement joins TRBV12-3 or TRBV12-4 to TRBJ1-2, with D tentatively TRBD1 (6 bases). Trimming removed 2 bases from V and 5 bases from J, with 6 bases in between. The CDR3 has 12 residues. For the CDR3, the DNA is TGTGCCAGCAGTTTACAGGGGTATGGCTACACCTTC. Translation gives CASSLQGYGYTF.

This chain uses TRBV10-3 with TRBJ1-5; TRBD1 might be the D (6 bases). The CDR3 contains 14 residues. Germline V CDR1 and CDR2: ENHRY, SYGVKD. The CDR3 bases are TGTGCTTTTGCCGGTAAGGGGGACAATCAGCCCCAGCATTTT. This gives the protein CAFAGKGDNQPQHF.

This chain joins TRBV5-6 and TRBJ2-1; TRBD2 might be the D (5 bases). Germline V gives CDR1 SGHDT, CDR2 YYEEEE. V lost 0 bases and J lost 2, with 12 bases in between. The CDR3 sequence is 16 residues long. In DNA, the CDR3 is TGTGCCAGCAGCTTGGTCTCCGGGGATACCTACAATGAGCAGTTCTTC. Translation: CASSLVSGDTYNEQFF.

This clone was recorded once. This chain uses TRBV5-1 with TRBJ1-4, with D unresolved. Trimming took off 2 bases at V and 4 bases at J, with 9 bases between the two ends. Germline lookup yields CDR1 SGHRS and CDR2 YFSETQ. This CDR3 contains 14 residues. The CDR3 here is CASSFTAGNEKLFF. In nucleotides, the CDR3 is TGCGCCAGCAGCTTCACGGCGGGTAATGAAAAACTGTTTTTT.

The chain carries TRBV2 and TRBJ1-4; the D is unclear. The CDR3 is 13 residues long. Germline V CDR1 and CDR2: SNHLY, FYNNEI. Trimming left V 8 bases short and J 0 bases short, with 7 bases between. CDR3 sequence (DNA): TGTGCCAGCCGCTATGCAACTAATGAAAAACTGTTTTTT. This encodes CASRYATNEKLFF.

V is TRBV3-1 (or the pseudogene TRBV3-2) and J is TRBJ1-2; 8 bases map to TRBD1. Germline V lookup: CDR1 LGHDT, CDR2 YNNKEL (reference sequence). V was pared by 5 bases and J by 0 bases, with 8 bases of the junction left unmatched. The CDR3 sequence is 16 residues long. CDR3 sequence reads: CASSWDRITSNYGYTF. CDR3 nucleotide sequence: TGTGCCAGCAGCTGGGACAGGATCACCTCTAACTATGGCTACACCTTC.

The chain couples TRBV5-6 to TRBJ1-2; 7 nucleotides line up with TRBD1. Germline V CDR1 and CDR2: SGHDT, YYEEEE. The CDR3 runs 13 residues. The ends lost 4 bases at V and 7 bases at J; junction bases unmatched: 7. The CDR3 region is CASSHDRVRGYTF. The CDR3 DNA reads TGTGCCAGCAGCCATGACAGGGTGCGTGGCTACACCTTC.

This rearrangement joins TRBV28 to TRBJ1-4; TRBD1 might be the D (6 bases). The CDR3 is made up of 17 amino acids. Germline assignment: CDR1 MDHEN and CDR2 SYDVKM. V was pared by 7 bases and J by 2 bases, with 20 bases between. CDR3 residues: CASTLTGRGPTNEKLFF. CDR3 nucleotides: TGTGCCAGCACCCTAACGGGCAGGGGACCCACTAATGAAAAACTGTTTTTT.

V gene TRBV11-2 combines with J gene TRBJ1-1; D gene unclear. Germline assignment: CDR1 SGHAT and CDR2 FQNNGV. CDR3 length equals 15 residues. Trimming took off 5 bases at V and 2 bases at J, with 15 bases between the two ends. The CDR3 nucleotides read TGTGCCAGCAGCCCCTGGGAGGGATTAAACACTGAAGCTTTCTTT. Protein: CASSPWEGLNTEAFF.

The chain carries TRBV5-6 and TRBJ2-5, with TRBD1 identical over 11 bases. This CDR3 has 16 residues. CDR1 is SGHDT, CDR2 YYEEEE, per germline. Losses at the gene ends were 0 bases for V and 5 bases for J; bases not matched to a gene: 6. DNA for the CDR3: TGTGCCAGCAGCTTGGCGGGGACAGGGGGAGGCGAGACCCAGTACTTC. This encodes CASSLAGTGGGETQYF.

V usage is TRBV21-1 and J usage is TRBJ1-2. TRBV21-1 is noted as a pseudogene. The CDR3 has 17 residues. The CDR3 spells CASSKMLTDSANYGYTF. CDR3 DNA: TGTGCCAGCAGCAAGATGCTCACGGACTCTGCTAACTATGGCTACACCTTC.

CDR3 nucleotides: TGTGCCTGGAGTACTCGGGGGGGGTACAATGAGCAGTTCTTC. This translates into CAWSTRGGYNEQFF. V and J are TRBV30 and TRBJ2-1; TRBD2 matches 8 bases. The CDR3 consists of 14 residues. Germline values: CDR1 GTSNPN, CDR2 SVGIG (reference sequence). Unmatched junction bases numbered 4, after V lost 2 bases and J lost 4 bases.

On this clone: Other DNA sequences in this specimen translate into the identical CDR3. The chain is built from TRBV18 and TRBJ1-1; 8 bases agree with TRBD1. Germline values: CDR1 KGHSH, CDR2 LQKENI. The CDR3 sequence is 14 residues long. The ends lost 3 bases at V and 1 base at J; junction bases unmatched: 1. The CDR3 here is CASSPGQGNTEAFF. The CDR3 DNA sequence: TGTGCCAGCTCACCCGGACAGGGGAACACTGAAGCTTTCTTT.

The rearrangement links TRBV21-1 to TRBJ1-2. TRBV21-1 is described as a pseudogene. CDR3 size: 14 residues. The CDR3 DNA is TGTGCCAGCAGCGAACGGGACTGGAACTATGGCTACACCTTC. Translating gives CASSERDWNYGYTF.